Presented here are 23 T cell receptor beta chains from one specimen sequenced in a study of blood T cell repertoires in COVID-19. Measured with immunoSEQ multiplex PCR; TCRdb has only the in-frame clones, and not every one. Counted here are roughly 80,000 clones, around 80% occurring once; the ten biggest clones make up approximately 15%. The sequencing input was peripheral blood. The source of these receptors is a woman aged 60-70 years with acute or convalescent COVID-19.

The chain joins TRBV30 to TRBJ1-5, with a weak D call TRBD1 (6 bases). Germline-derived CDR1 and CDR2 are GTSNPN and SVGIG (reference sequence). This CDR3 has 15 amino acids. Trimming stripped 2 bases from V and 3 bases from J, with 14 bases between. CDR3 nucleotides: TGTGCCTGGAGTATCCGGGGACATTTCAATCAGCCCCAGCATTTT. Translation: CAWSIRGHFNQPQHF.

The CDR3 loop reads CASSFRTGGNYGYTF. In DNA form, the CDR3 reads TGTGCCAGCAGCTTCCGGACAGGGGGGAACTATGGCTACACCTTC. The J gene is TRBJ1-2, the V gene TRBV11-2; TRBD1 aligns across 10 bases. The germline V gene encodes CDR1 SGHAT and CDR2 FQNNGV. V lost 3 bases to trimming and J lost 2 bases; unmatched junction nucleotides: 3. The CDR3 is 15 amino acids.

The chain links TRBV6-5 to TRBJ1-3; TRBD1 might be the D (6 bases). The germline V gene encodes CDR1 MNHEY and CDR2 SVGAGI. V was clipped by 10 bases and J by 2 bases, with 15 bases between them. The CDR3 contains 14 residues. CDR3 in DNA: TGTGCCACCGAAACAGGGTTTACTGGAAACACCATATATTTT. It encodes CATETGFTGNTIYF.

This clone occurred a few times. The chain employs TRBV15 and TRBJ2-6; tentative D call: TRBD1 (5 bases). The germline V gene has CDR1 LNHNV and CDR2 YYDKDF (reference sequence). The CDR3 totals 19 residues. V was clipped by 0 bases and J by 1 base, with 16 bases between them. CDR3 nucleotide sequence: TGTGCCACCAGCAGAGATCAGGGCAGGGTGGAGTCTGGGGCCAACGTCCTGACTTTC. Translation gives CATSRDQGRVESGANVLTF.

This chain uses TRBV2 with TRBJ1-6, with unresolved D. Germline V CDR1 and CDR2: SNHLY, FYNNEI. There are 15 residues in the CDR3. Trimming pared 6 bases from V and 5 bases from J, leaving 14 bases between. This chain's CDR3 is CASRPTLSDNSPLHF. CDR3 DNA: TGTGCCAGCAGACCGACACTCTCGGATAATTCACCCCTCCACTTT.

The chain employs TRBV11-2 and TRBJ1-1, with a tentative D call TRBD1 (6 bases). The CDR3 has 12 residues. V lost 4 bases and J 7 bases, leaving 10 bases between the germline ends. Per germline, CDR1 SGHAT and CDR2 FQNNGV. CDR3 bases: TGTGCCAGCAGCTCCCCAGGGGTTGAAGCTTTCTTT. It yields the protein CASSSPGVEAFF.

The chain uses TRBV9 and TRBJ1-1; D may be TRBD1 (6 bases). Germline assignment: CDR1 SGDLS and CDR2 YYNGEE. Trimming removed 2 bases from V and 6 bases from J, with 11 bases in between. The CDR3 runs 13 residues. The CDR3 spells CASSVGAGAEAFF. CDR3 DNA: TGTGCCAGCAGCGTGGGGGCGGGGGCTGAAGCTTTCTTT.

The gene calls are TRBV5-1 and TRBJ1-2; TRBD1 aligns across 12 bases. CDR1 and CDR2 from the germline V gene are SGHRS and YFSETQ. Trimming at V came to 1 base and at J to 4 bases, leaving 8 bases not matched to a gene. This CDR3 contains 17 residues. The CDR3 DNA is TGCGCCAGCAGCTTGTCCGGGACAGGGGGCTTCGTCTATGGCTACACCTTC. Translating it yields CASSLSGTGGFVYGYTF.

This clone was detected a few times. The chain uses TRBV4-1 and TRBJ1-2, with TRBD1 identical over 9 bases. The germline gives CDR1 MGHRA, CDR2 YSYEKL. This CDR3 spans 16 amino acids. The ends lost 0 bases at V and 8 bases at J; junction bases unmatched: 10. The CDR3 bases are TGCGCCAGCAGCCAAGATAGCGGGACAGGGCCACTCGGCTACACCTTC. Encoded protein: CASSQDSGTGPLGYTF.

The chain joins TRBV7-3 to TRBJ1-1; 9 bases match TRBD1. From germline, CDR1 is SGHTA and CDR2 FQGTGA. Trimming cost V 4 bases and J 3 bases; bases outside gene matches: 6. This CDR3 region has 15 residues. CDR3 nucleotide sequence: TGTGCCAGCAGCTCCACAGGGGGCATGTACACTGAAGCTTTCTTT. Translation gives CASSSTGGMYTEAFF.

The chain is built from TRBV6-6 and TRBJ1-2, with 7 positions matching TRBD1. The J segment lost 8 bases and the V segment lost 7 bases, leaving 13 bases of the junction unmatched. The germline gives CDR1 MNHNY, CDR2 SVGAGI (reference sequence). The CDR3 spans 14 residues. The CDR3 loop reads CASTHTDRSVGYTF. DNA of the CDR3: TGTGCCAGCACCCATACGGACAGGTCTGTCGGCTACACCTTC.

By sample share, this clone is medium-sized. The chain has TRBV4-1 and TRBJ2-7; 13 bases align to TRBD2. With V trimmed by 4 bases and J by 4 bases, 10 bases remained unmatched. There are 17 residues in the CDR3. Germline assignment: CDR1 MGHRA and CDR2 YSYEKL. CDR3 DNA sequence: TGCGCCAGCAGCCTTAGACCGACTAGCGGGGGGTTTTACGAGCAGTACTTC. Translation gives CASSLRPTSGGFYEQYF.

CDR3 DNA: TGTGCCAGCAGTGATACCGGGGGAGGAAGTGAGGGAAAACTGTTTTTT. Residues: CASSDTGGGSEGKLFF. The rearrangement uses TRBV6-4 and TRBJ1-4, with D possibly being TRBD1 (5 bases). CDR3 length equals 16 residues. V lost 3 bases to trimming and J lost 10 bases, with 21 bases between them. From germline, CDR1 is MRHNA and CDR2 SNTAGT.

This rearrangement joins TRBV19 to TRBJ1-2; a weak D match, TRBD1 (5 bases). The CDR3 is 15 residues long. Trimming removed 5 bases from V and 3 bases from J, with 16 bases in between. CDR1 LNHDA and CDR2 SQIVND come from the germline V gene (reference sequence). CDR3 protein: CASSFPSAQDYGYTF. CDR3 coding DNA: TGTGCCAGTAGTTTCCCTTCAGCACAGGACTATGGCTACACCTTC.

The chain uses TRBV3-1 (or the pseudogene TRBV3-2) and TRBJ2-1, with unresolved D. Germline-derived CDR1 and CDR2 are LGHDT and YNNKEL (reference sequence). This CDR3 spans 14 amino acids. The V end lost 2 bases, the J end lost 9 bases, and 14 bases lay between the germline ends. For the CDR3, the DNA is TGTGCCAGCAGCCAAATCTTTGGCGACTCTGAGCAGTTCTTC. Residues: CASSQIFGDSEQFF.

The chain carries TRBV15 and TRBJ1-2; no definite D call. Germline CDR1 LNHNV, CDR2 YYDKDF (reference sequence). Trimming cost V 3 bases and J 1 base, with 3 bases left between them. The CDR3 is made up of 12 amino acids. CDR3 sequence (DNA): TGTGCCACCAGCAGGAGTAACTATGGCTACACCTTC. This gives the protein CATSRSNYGYTF.

This chain uses TRBV9 with TRBJ1-1; D is possibly TRBD1 (6 bases). Germline values: CDR1 SGDLS, CDR2 YYNGEE. Trimming took off 4 bases at V and 5 bases at J, with 15 bases between the two ends. The CDR3 totals 14 residues. The CDR3 nucleotides read TGTGCCAGCAGCCCCTCCGGGACACCGACTGAAGCTTTCTTT. It codes for CASSPSGTPTEAFF.

V is TRBV19 and J is TRBJ2-7, with 8 bases that match TRBD2. CDR3 length: 14 amino acids. The V gene end was trimmed by 5 bases and the J gene end by 5 bases; junction bases not matched to a gene: 8. In germline, CDR1 is LNHDA, CDR2 SQIVND (reference sequence). This CDR3 is CASSAGTSFDEQYF. DNA of the CDR3: TGTGCCAGTAGTGCCGGGACTAGTTTCGACGAGCAGTACTTC.

V and J are TRBV24-1 and TRBJ1-1, with 8 nucleotides matching TRBD1. This CDR3 has 15 residues. Germline V CDR1 and CDR2: KGHDR, SFDVKD. The ends lost 5 bases at V and 1 base at J; junction bases unmatched: 5. The CDR3 sequence: CATSATGAGNTEAFF. CDR3 nucleotides: TGTGCCACCAGTGCGACAGGGGCGGGGAACACTGAAGCTTTCTTT.

This clone has only a few counts. This chain connects TRBV20-1 to TRBJ1-1; D may be TRBD1 (5 bases). The CDR3 totals 14 residues. V was pared by 3 bases and J by 0 bases, with 11 bases between. The germline V gene encodes CDR1 DFQATT and CDR2 SNEGSKA (reference sequence). The CDR3 DNA reads TGCAGTGCTAGTCAGCCAGGGATGAACACTGAAGCTTTCTTT. This translates into CSASQPGMNTEAFF.

Worth noting for this clone: This same CDR3 is encoded by further DNA sequences in the sample. The rearrangement links TRBV20-1 to TRBJ2-3; D is unclear. Germline CDR1 DFQATT, CDR2 SNEGSKA (reference sequence). V was trimmed by 1 base and J by 5 bases, leaving 4 bases between them. CDR3 length: 11 amino acids. The CDR3 DNA is TGCAGTGCTAGAGCCGGAGATACGCAGTATTTT. Protein: CSARAGDTQYF.

V gene TRBV5-1 combines with J gene TRBJ2-7, with no clear D. The CDR3 is 15 residues long. Germline V gene sequence: CDR1 SGHRS, CDR2 YFSETQ. V was clipped by 0 bases and J by 0 bases, with 10 bases between them. The CDR3 DNA follows: TGCGCCAGCAGCTTGGCTTCCTCCTACTCCTACGAGCAGTACTTC. Its translation: CASSLASSYSYEQYF.

The chain uses TRBV7-2 and TRBJ2-2; 9 positions match TRBD2. Germline CDR1 SGHTA, CDR2 FQGNSA. The CDR3 spans 14 residues. With V trimmed by 5 bases and J by 10 bases, 8 bases remained unmatched. The CDR3 reads CASSESASGKELFF. The CDR3 coding sequence is TGTGCCAGCAGCGAATCGGCTAGCGGGAAGGAGCTGTTTTTT.